This T cell receptor beta chain was documented in a study of shared clonotypes between healthy human individuals. Measured with immunoSEQ multiplex PCR; TCRdb has only the in-frame clones, and not every one. Found here are 2 million or so clones, just under 95% of them singletons; the top ten hold 0.85% to 1.2%. This CDR3 contains 15 residues. V shed 1 base and J shed 0 bases, with 8 bases lying between them. Germline CDR1 SGHVS, CDR2 FNYEAQ. CD8 cells regarded as naive lacked CD45RO, were positively chosen for CCR7, and omitted terminally differentiated effector memory CD45RA+ cells. Donors, without exception, were Caucasian adults residing in Nashville, Tennessee.

The sequenced sample was naive CD8+ T cells sorted from blood. This rearrangement joins TRBV7-6 to TRBJ2-3; the D is unclear. This TCR derives from a man between 18 and 29 years old in good health. CDR3 sequence: CASSLGLDSTDTQYF. CDR3 bases: TGTGCCAGCAGCTTAGGGCTTGATAGCACAGATACGCAGTATTTT.